The rows below give T cell receptor beta chains drawn from one sample of a study of blood T cell repertoires in COVID-19. Only in-frame clones appear in the TCRdb table, and some are missing; sequencing was by immunoSEQ multiplex PCR. The table includes about 120,000 clones, roughly 83% detected once. Material for sequencing was peripheral blood. The source is a woman older than 75 with acute or convalescent COVID-19. The CDR3 runs from the conserved cysteine through the conserved F or W. The D gene is left open where the match is weak. Size is omitted from some rows. Given values are once, few, many or a class for expanded clones.

V gene	clone size	J gene	D gene	CDR3 protein	CDR3 DNA
TRBV5-1	.	TRBJ1-1	.	CASSLRGGTEAFF	TGCGCCAGCAGCCTGAGAGGGGGCACTGAAGCTTTCTTT
TRBV10-2	.	TRBJ1-1	TRBD1	CATRQGSVNTEAFF	TGCGCCACTCGACAGGGGTCTGTGAACACTGAAGCTTTCTTT
TRBV7-9	.	TRBJ2-2	.	CASSLILATGELFF	TGTGCCAGCAGCTTAATCTTAGCGACCGGGGAGCTGTTTTTT
TRBV5-1	once	TRBJ2-1	.	CASSLALSSYNEQFF	TGCGCCAGCAGCTTGGCATTGAGCTCCTACAATGAGCAGTTCTTC
TRBV11-2	.	TRBJ1-3	.	CASTLGGLTRLAGNTIYF	TGTGCCAGCACCTTGGGGGGTTTGACGCGCCTGGCTGGAAACACCATATATTTT
TRBV11-3	.	TRBJ1-5	.	CASSLEETRDSNQPQHF	TGTGCCAGCAGCTTAGAAGAAACCAGGGATAGCAATCAGCCCCAGCATTTT
TRBV3-1/TRBV3-2	.	TRBJ1-1	TRBD1	CASSQVPGGTEAFF	TGTGCCAGCAGCCAAGTTCCAGGGGGCACTGAAGCTTTCTTT
TRBV5-5	.	TRBJ2-1	.	CASSLAVGQGAGGYYNEQFF	TGTGCCAGCAGCTTGGCGGTGGGACAGGGAGCGGGAGGGTACTACAATGAGCAGTTCTTC
TRBV29-1	.	TRBJ2-5	TRBD1	CSVDTGGVGTQYF	TGCAGCGTTGATACAGGGGGTGTTGGGACCCAGTACTTC
TRBV6-5	few	TRBJ2-1	TRBD2	CASRTGTINEQFF	TGTGCCAGCAGGACCGGGACTATTAATGAGCAGTTCTTC
TRBV19	.	TRBJ1-1	.	CASRALTGPNTEAFF	TGTGCCAGTAGGGCCCTGACAGGCCCGAACACTGAAGCTTTCTTT
TRBV15	.	TRBJ1-6	TRBD1	CATRSGQGQSSYNSPLHF	TGTGCCACCCGGTCCGGACAGGGTCAAAGCTCCTATAATTCACCCCTCCACTTT
TRBV27	once	TRBJ2-3	TRBD2	CASRRAGTSGRTDTQYF	TGTGCCAGCAGAAGAGCCGGGACTAGCGGGAGAACAGATACGCAGTATTTT
TRBV2	.	TRBJ2-1	TRBD2	CASSELGGGSYNEQFF	TGTGCCAGCAGTGAACTGGGCGGGGGCTCCTACAATGAGCAGTTCTTC
TRBV6-5	.	TRBJ2-3	.	CASSYEGGITDTQYF	TGTGCCAGCAGTTACGAGGGGGGGATCACAGATACGCAGTATTTT
TRBV15	.	TRBJ1-1	.	CATSRGAVNTEAFF	TGTGCCACCAGCAGAGGGGCAGTGAACACTGAAGCTTTCTTT
TRBV11-2	.	TRBJ2-1	.	CASSLGTPLGEQFF	TGTGCCAGCAGCTTAGGGACTCCTCTAGGAGAGCAGTTCTTC
TRBV7-2	.	TRBJ2-7	TRBD1	CASSLSDRGYEQYF	TGTGCCAGCAGCTTATCCGACAGGGGCTACGAGCAGTACTTC
TRBV27	.	TRBJ1-2	TRBD1	CASGQTGNYGYTF	TGTGCCAGCGGACAGACAGGGAACTATGGCTACACCTTC
TRBV9	.	TRBJ1-2	.	CASSVEPWGGGVGPNYGYTF	TGTGCCAGCAGCGTAGAACCCTGGGGCGGGGGCGTTGGACCTAACTATGGCTACACCTTC
TRBV19	.	TRBJ2-1	.	CASSMNRANEQFF	TGTGCCAGTAGTATGAACAGGGCCAATGAGCAGTTCTTC